Below are 17 T cell receptor beta chains sequenced from a single sample in a study of blood T cell repertoires in COVID-19. The repertoire was sequenced with immunoSEQ multiplex PCR; TCRdb's copy has only in-frame clones and lacks some. The repertoire holds about 200,000 clones, with around 81% as singletons. Sequenced material: peripheral blood. The receptors derive from a man aged 55 to 70 with COVID-19, enrolled during active disease.

The chain has TRBV30 and TRBJ2-7; D ambiguous. CDR3 length equals 12 residues. The germline V gene has CDR1 GTSNPN and CDR2 SVGIG (reference sequence). Trimming took 4 bases from V and 5 from J, leaving 12 bases between them. The CDR3 spells CAWISESHEQYF. CDR3 nucleotide sequence: TGTGCCTGGATATCAGAATCCCACGAGCAGTACTTC.

Only a few counts were recorded for this clone. The rearrangement joins TRBV6-4 to TRBJ1-6; D not certain. Trimming removed 4 bases from V and 6 bases from J, with 10 bases in between. The CDR3 length is 14 residues. The germline V gene encodes CDR1 MRHNA and CDR2 SNTAGT. CDR3 bases: TGTGCCAGCAGTGTGGCGGCCCCTAATTCACCCCTCCACTTT. It codes for CASSVAAPNSPLHF.

The chain is built from TRBV13 and TRBJ2-7, with no clear D. V lost 0 bases and J 1 base, leaving 7 bases between the germline ends. Per the germline V gene, CDR1 is PRHDT and CDR2 is FYEKMQ (reference sequence). The CDR3 has 14 residues. The CDR3 coding sequence is TGTGCCAGCAGCTTAGGACTCGAGTCCTACGAGCAGTACTTC. It encodes CASSLGLESYEQYF.

The chain has TRBV10-2 and TRBJ1-5, with TRBD1 as a possible D gene (5 bases). CDR1 and CDR2 (germline): WSHSY, SAAADI. The CDR3 sequence is 15 residues long. V was trimmed by 3 bases and J by 1 base, leaving 10 bases between them. The CDR3 is CASSDQGLSNQPQHF. The CDR3 nucleotides read TGCGCCAGCAGTGATCAGGGATTGAGCAATCAGCCCCAGCATTTT.

The genes are TRBV9 and TRBJ2-1, with D perhaps TRBD2 (6 bases). V lost 0 bases to trimming and J lost 3 bases, with 10 bases between them. CDR1 and CDR2 (germline): SGDLS, YYNGEE. The CDR3 extends over 15 amino acids. This chain's CDR3 is CASSVDGRDYNEQFF. The DNA of the CDR3 is TGTGCCAGCAGCGTAGACGGGAGAGACTACAATGAGCAGTTCTTC.

The rearrangement uses TRBV3-1 (or the pseudogene TRBV3-2) and TRBJ2-2, with D uncertain. Germline V gene sequence: CDR1 LGHDT, CDR2 YNNKEL (reference sequence). This CDR3 has 12 residues. The germline V and J ends were trimmed by 3 bases and 4 bases, with 3 bases remaining between them. The CDR3 sequence is CASSQATGELFF. The CDR3 coding sequence is TGTGCCAGCAGCCAGGCCACCGGGGAGCTGTTTTTT.

This chain connects TRBV5-1 to TRBJ1-6; D perhaps matches TRBD1 (5 bases). Germline V gives CDR1 SGHRS, CDR2 YFSETQ. Trimming removed 6 bases from V and 4 bases from J, with 14 bases in between. This CDR3 contains 15 residues. The CDR3 spells CASTDPGSYNSPLHF. Here the CDR3 DNA reads TGCGCCAGCACGGACCCAGGGTCTTATAATTCACCCCTCCACTTT.

This chain joins TRBV2 and TRBJ1-1; TRBD1 might be the D (6 bases). Trimming stripped 7 bases from V and 6 bases from J, with 9 bases between. Germline lookup yields CDR1 SNHLY and CDR2 FYNNEI. The CDR3 contains 11 residues. The CDR3 reads CASIQGAEAFF. In DNA, the CDR3 is TGTGCCAGCATACAGGGAGCTGAAGCTTTCTTT.

This clone came up a few times. The chain couples TRBV11-1 to TRBJ1-2; 7 nucleotides line up with TRBD1. Unmatched junction bases numbered 13, after V lost 5 bases and J lost 7 bases. CDR3 length equals 15 residues. Germline loops: CDR1 SGHAT, CDR2 FQDESV (reference sequence). The CDR3 coding sequence is TGTGCCAGCAGCAATCCGCCTAAGGGGGCCGTTGGCTACACCTTC. This translates into CASSNPPKGAVGYTF. Together with reference TRBV11-1 and TRBJ1-2, the CDR3 gives the full variable domain: EAEVAQSPRYKITEKSQAVAFWCDPISGHATLYWYRQILGQGPELLVQFQDESVVDDSQLPKDRFSAERLKGVDSTLKIQPAELGDSAMYLCASSNPPKGAVGYTFGSGTRLTVV.

There are a few counts of this clone. This chain uses TRBV19 with TRBJ1-2, with TRBD1 as a possible D gene (5 bases). Trimming stripped 5 bases from V and 6 bases from J, with 13 bases between. The CDR3 is 13 amino acids. Germline V gene lookup returns CDR1 LNHDA and CDR2 SQIVND (reference sequence). CDR3 DNA: TGTGCCAGTAGTGGGCAGGGTTCCCATGGCTACACCTTC. It is translated as CASSGQGSHGYTF.

CDR3 nucleotide sequence: TGCAGCGTTGACAGGGCTTTGAACACTGAAGCTTTCTTT. Residues: CSVDRALNTEAFF. V gene TRBV29-1 combines with J gene TRBJ1-1; D is perhaps TRBD1 (5 bases). V lost 3 bases and J lost 0, with 8 bases in between. CDR1 SQVTM and CDR2 ANQGSEA come from the germline V gene. The length of the CDR3 is 13 residues.

This clone was recorded only once. Its ends do not fully match the called genes, so a read error is possible. CDR3 in DNA: TGTACCAGCAGCCGATCCGCGGGACAGGACTACGAGCAGTACTTC. Its translation is CTSSRSAGQDYEQYF. The chain uses TRBV3-1 (or the pseudogene TRBV3-2) and TRBJ2-7; 8 bases match TRBD1. The CDR3 covers 15 residues. Germline values: CDR1 LGHDT, CDR2 YNNKEL (reference sequence).

The chain has TRBV7-9 and TRBJ1-2; TRBD1 matches at 7 bases. Germline V gene data show CDR1 as SEHNR and CDR2 as FQNEAQ (reference sequence). This CDR3 contains 18 residues. The V and J ends lost 1 base and 1 base, in that order; junction bases with no gene match: 12. The CDR3 reads CASSLGQGQSLINYGYTF. CDR3 bases: TGTGCCAGCAGCTTAGGACAGGGACAGAGTCTAATTAACTATGGCTACACCTTC.

The chain employs TRBV5-4 and TRBJ1-1; 8 bases fit TRBD1. This CDR3 comprises 15 residues. CDR1 is SGHNT and CDR2 is YYREEE in the germline V gene (reference sequence). Trimming removed 4 bases from V and 6 bases from J; junction bases left unmatched: 11. The CDR3 region is CASSPGQGRTAEAFF. CDR3 coding DNA: TGTGCCAGCAGCCCTGGACAGGGACGAACCGCTGAAGCTTTCTTT.

A word on this clone: It is unclear where the CDR3 begins or ends on the DNA, so no DNA is shown, and the CDR3 is as TCRdb lists it. The V call is TRBV6-2 or TRBV6-3, the J call TRBJ2-2; no DNA check was done on the table's D call, TRBD2. Germline V gives CDR1 MNHEY, CDR2 SVGEGT. The CDR3 extends over 15 residues, inclusive of both ends. The chain's CDR3 is CASSLGTGGPGELFF.

Note on this clone: A much larger clone differs by one base, so this may be a read error. The rearrangement uses TRBV7-9 and TRBJ1-2; TRBD1 agrees at 9 bases. Germline CDR1 is SEHNR and CDR2 is FQNEAQ (reference sequence). The CDR3 spans 14 residues. The junction had 2 bases not matched to a gene; V was cut back by 4 bases and J by 2 bases. The CDR3: CASSSGQGNYGYTF. CDR3 nucleotides: TGTGCCAGCAGCTCCGGACAGGGGAACTATGGCTACACCTTC.

The V and J genes are TRBV30 and TRBJ2-3; no definite D call. The V end was cut by 0 bases, the J end by 0 bases, with 4 bases between. Germline loops: CDR1 GTSNPN, CDR2 SVGIG (reference sequence). This CDR3 has 13 residues. CDR3: CAWSVSSTDTQYF. The CDR3 DNA reads TGTGCCTGGAGTGTCTCTAGCACAGATACGCAGTATTTT.